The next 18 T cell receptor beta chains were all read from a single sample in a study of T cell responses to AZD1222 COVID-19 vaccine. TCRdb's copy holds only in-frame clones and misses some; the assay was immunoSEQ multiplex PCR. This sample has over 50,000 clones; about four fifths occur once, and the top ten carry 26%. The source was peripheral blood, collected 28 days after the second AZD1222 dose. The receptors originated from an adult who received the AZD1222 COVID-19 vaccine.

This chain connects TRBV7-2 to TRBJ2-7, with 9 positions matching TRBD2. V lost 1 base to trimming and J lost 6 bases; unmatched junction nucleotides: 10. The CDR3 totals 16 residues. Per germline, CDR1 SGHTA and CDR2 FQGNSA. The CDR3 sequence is CASSLVAGGPSVEQYF. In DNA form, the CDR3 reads TGTGCCAGCAGCTTAGTGGCGGGAGGGCCGTCTGTCGAGCAGTACTTC.

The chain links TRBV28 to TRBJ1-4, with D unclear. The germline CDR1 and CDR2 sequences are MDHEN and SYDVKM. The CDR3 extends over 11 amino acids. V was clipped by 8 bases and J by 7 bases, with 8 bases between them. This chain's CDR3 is CASELGEKLFF. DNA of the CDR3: TGTGCCAGCGAATTAGGTGAAAAACTGTTTTTT.

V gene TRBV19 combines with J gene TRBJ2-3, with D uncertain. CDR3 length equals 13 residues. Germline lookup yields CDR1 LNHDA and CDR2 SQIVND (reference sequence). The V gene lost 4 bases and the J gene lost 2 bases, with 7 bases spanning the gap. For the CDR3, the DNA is TGTGCCAGTAGTAACGGCCTCACAGATACGCAGTATTTT. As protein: CASSNGLTDTQYF.

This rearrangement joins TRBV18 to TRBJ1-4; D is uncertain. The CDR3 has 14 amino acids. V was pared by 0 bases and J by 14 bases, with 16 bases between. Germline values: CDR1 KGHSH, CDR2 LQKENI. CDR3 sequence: CASSPPGSTEVLFF. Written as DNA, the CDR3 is TGTGCCAGCTCACCACCGGGAAGTACGGAGGTGCTGTTTTTT.

The CDR3, as DNA: TGCGCCAGCAGCCCGCACCTAGGGAATACTGAAGCTTTCTTT. Translating it yields CASSPHLGNTEAFF. The V gene is TRBV4-1, the J gene TRBJ1-1, with D unclear. The germline gives CDR1 MGHRA, CDR2 YSYEKL. The CDR3 runs 14 residues. The V end lost 4 bases, the J end lost 5 bases, and 14 bases lay between the germline ends.

CDR3 region: CASSFLLGNQPQHF. CDR3 sequence (DNA): TGTGCCAGCAGTTTCTTATTGGGCAATCAGCCCCAGCATTTT. The chain has TRBV28 and TRBJ1-5, with D unresolved. Deletions cut 3 bases from V and 2 bases from J, with 8 bases between. The CDR3 sequence is 14 residues long. Germline values: CDR1 MDHEN, CDR2 SYDVKM. Looking up the rest from reference TRBV28 and TRBJ1-5 gives the full variable domain: DVKVTQSSRYLVKRTGEKVFLECVQDMDHENMFWYRQDPGLGLRLIYFSYDVKMKEKGDIPEGYSVSREKKERFSLILESASTNQTSMYLCASSFLLGNQPQHFGDGTRLSIL.

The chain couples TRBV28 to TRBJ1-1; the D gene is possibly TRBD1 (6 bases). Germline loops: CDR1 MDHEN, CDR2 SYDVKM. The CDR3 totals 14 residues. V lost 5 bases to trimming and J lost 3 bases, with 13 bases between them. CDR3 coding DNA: TGTGCCAGCAGTGGGGGGGCGGCGTACACTGAAGCTTTCTTT. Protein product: CASSGGAAYTEAFF. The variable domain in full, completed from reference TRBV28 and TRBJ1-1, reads DVKVTQSSRYLVKRTGEKVFLECVQDMDHENMFWYRQDPGLGLRLIYFSYDVKMKEKGDIPEGYSVSREKKERFSLILESASTNQTSMYLCASSGGAAYTEAFFGQGTRLTVV.

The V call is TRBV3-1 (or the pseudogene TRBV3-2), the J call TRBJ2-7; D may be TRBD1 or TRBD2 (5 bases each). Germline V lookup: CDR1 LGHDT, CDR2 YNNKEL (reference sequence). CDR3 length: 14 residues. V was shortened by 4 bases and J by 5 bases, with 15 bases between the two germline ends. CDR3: CASSPRERGHEQYF. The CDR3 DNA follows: TGTGCCAGCAGCCCTCGAGAGAGGGGCCACGAGCAGTACTTC.

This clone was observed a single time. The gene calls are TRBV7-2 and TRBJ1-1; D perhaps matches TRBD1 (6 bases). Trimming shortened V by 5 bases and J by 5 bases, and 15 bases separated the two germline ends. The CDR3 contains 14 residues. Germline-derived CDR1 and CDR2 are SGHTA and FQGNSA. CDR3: CASSQQGRGTEAFF. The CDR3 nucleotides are TGTGCCAGCAGCCAACAGGGTCGAGGGACTGAAGCTTTCTTT.

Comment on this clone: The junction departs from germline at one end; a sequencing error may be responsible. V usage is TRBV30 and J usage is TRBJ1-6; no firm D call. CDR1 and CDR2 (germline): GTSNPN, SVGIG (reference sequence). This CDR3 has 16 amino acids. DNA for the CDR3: TGTGCCTGGAGTGTACGAGGGAGGTCCTTTAATTCACCCCTCCACTTT. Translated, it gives CAWSVRGRSFNSPLHF.

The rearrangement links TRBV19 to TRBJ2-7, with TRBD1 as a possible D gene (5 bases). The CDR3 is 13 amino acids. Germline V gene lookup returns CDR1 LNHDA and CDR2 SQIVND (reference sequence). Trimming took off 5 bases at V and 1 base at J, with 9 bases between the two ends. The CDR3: CASSAQGSYEQYF. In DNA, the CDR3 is TGTGCCAGTAGTGCTCAGGGTTCCTACGAGCAGTACTTC.

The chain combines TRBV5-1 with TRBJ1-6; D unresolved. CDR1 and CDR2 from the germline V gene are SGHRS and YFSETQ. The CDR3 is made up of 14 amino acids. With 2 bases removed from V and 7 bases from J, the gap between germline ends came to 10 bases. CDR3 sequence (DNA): TGCGCCAGCAGCTTAATTGGCAGGAATTCACCCCTCCACTTT. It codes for CASSLIGRNSPLHF.

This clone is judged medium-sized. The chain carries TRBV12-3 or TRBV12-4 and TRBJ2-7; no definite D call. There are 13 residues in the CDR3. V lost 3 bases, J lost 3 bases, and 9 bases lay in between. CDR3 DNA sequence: TGTGCCAGCAGTTTTAGGACCATCTACGAGCAGTACTTC. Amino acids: CASSFRTIYEQYF.

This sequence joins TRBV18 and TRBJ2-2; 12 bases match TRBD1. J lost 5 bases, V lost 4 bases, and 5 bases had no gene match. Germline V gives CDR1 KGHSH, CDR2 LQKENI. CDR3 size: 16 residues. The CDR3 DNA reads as TGTGCCAGCTCACGCGGGACAGGGGGCGTTACCGGGGAGCTGTTTTTT. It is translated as CASSRGTGGVTGELFF.

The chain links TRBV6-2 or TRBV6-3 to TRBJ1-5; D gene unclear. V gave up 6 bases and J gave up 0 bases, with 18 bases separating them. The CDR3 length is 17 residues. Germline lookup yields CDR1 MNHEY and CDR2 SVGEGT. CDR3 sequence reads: CASSKAPRTVSNQPQHF. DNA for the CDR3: TGTGCCAGCAGCAAGGCTCCTAGGACGGTTAGCAATCAGCCCCAGCATTTT.

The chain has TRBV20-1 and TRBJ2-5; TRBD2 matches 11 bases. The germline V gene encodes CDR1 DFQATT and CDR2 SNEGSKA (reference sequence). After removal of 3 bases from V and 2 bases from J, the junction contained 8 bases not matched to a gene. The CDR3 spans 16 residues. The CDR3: CSASSLAGGRQETQYF. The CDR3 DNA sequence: TGCAGTGCTAGTAGCCTAGCGGGAGGTCGGCAAGAGACCCAGTACTTC.

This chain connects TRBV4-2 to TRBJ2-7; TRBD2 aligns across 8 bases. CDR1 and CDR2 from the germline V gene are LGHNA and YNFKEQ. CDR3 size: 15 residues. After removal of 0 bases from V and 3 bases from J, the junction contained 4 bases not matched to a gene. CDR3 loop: CASSQESGGLYEQYF. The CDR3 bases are TGTGCCAGCAGCCAAGAGTCGGGAGGGCTCTACGAGCAGTACTTC.

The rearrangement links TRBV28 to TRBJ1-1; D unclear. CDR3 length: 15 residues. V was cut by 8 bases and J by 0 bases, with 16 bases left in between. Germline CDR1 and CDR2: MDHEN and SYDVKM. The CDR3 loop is CASDSSGLMNTEAFF. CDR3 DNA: TGTGCCAGCGACTCCTCAGGATTAATGAACACTGAAGCTTTCTTT.